The 2 T cell receptor beta chains in this list originate from one sample, sequenced in a study of cytomegalovirus exposure and HLA in healthy donors. The PCR had 60 Vbeta and 13 Jbeta primers. Some clones are missing from TCRdb's copy, which holds only in-frame ones; the method was immunoSEQ multiplex PCR. This sample yields about 120,000 clones, of which roughly 80% are seen a single time; more than 3% belongs to the top ten. The specimen was PBMCs. These receptors originate from a man between 18 and 29 years old in good health and CMV-seropositive.

The rearrangement joins TRBV9 to TRBJ2-3, with 7 bases lining up with TRBD1. There are 16 residues in the CDR3. Trimming cost V 1 base and J 0 bases; bases outside gene matches: 5. Germline V gene data show CDR1 as SGDLS and CDR2 as YYNGEE. CDR3 sequence: CASSVPTGFSTDTQYF. The CDR3 DNA reads as TGTGCCAGCAGCGTACCGACAGGGTTTAGCACAGATACGCAGTATTTT.

V gene TRBV6-6 combines with J gene TRBJ2-1; TRBD1 agrees at 8 bases. CDR3 size: 15 residues. The V gene's germline CDR1 is MNHNY and CDR2 SVGAGI (reference sequence). With V trimmed by 5 bases and J by 4 bases, 7 bases remained unmatched. The CDR3 DNA follows: TGTGCCAGCAGTCCCACAGGGGGTGGTTACAATGAGCAGTTCTTC. This encodes CASSPTGGGYNEQFF.